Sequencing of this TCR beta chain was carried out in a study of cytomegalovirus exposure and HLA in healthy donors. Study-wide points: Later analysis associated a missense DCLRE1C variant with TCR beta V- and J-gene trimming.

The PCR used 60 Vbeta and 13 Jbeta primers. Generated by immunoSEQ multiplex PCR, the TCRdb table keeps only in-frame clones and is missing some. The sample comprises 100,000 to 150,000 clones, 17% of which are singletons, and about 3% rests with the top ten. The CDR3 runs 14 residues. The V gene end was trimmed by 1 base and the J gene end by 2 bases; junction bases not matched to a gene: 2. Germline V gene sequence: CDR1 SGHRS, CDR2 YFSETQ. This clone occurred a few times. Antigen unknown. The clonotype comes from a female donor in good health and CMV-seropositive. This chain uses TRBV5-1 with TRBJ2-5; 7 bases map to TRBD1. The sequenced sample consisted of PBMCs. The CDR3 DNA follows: TGCGCCAGCAGCTTGTGGGACAGTCAAGAGACCCAGTACTTC. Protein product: CASSLWDSQETQYF.